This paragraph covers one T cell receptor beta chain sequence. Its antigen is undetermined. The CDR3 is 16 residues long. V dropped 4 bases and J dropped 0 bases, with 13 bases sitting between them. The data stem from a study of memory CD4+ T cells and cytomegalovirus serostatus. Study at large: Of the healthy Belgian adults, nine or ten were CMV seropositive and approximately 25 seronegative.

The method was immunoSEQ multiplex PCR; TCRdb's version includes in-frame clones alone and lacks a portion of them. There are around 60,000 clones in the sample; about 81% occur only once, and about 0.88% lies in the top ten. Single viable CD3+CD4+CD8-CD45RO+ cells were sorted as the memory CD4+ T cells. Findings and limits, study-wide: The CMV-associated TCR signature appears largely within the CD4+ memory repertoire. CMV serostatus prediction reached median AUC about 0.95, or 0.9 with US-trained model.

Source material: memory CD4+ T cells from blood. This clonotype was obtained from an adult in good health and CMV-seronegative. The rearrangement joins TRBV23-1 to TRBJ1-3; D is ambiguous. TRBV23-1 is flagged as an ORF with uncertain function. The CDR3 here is CASSPEDGDSGNTIYF. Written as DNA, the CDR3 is TGCGCCAGCAGTCCCGAGGACGGTGACTCTGGAAACACCATATATTTT.